This entry features one T cell receptor (beta chain) sequence. In the authors' methods: Nucleated cell counts were estimated from reference gene primer amplification. Generated by immunoSEQ multiplex PCR, the TCRdb table keeps only in-frame clones and is missing some. V, J and clone size reflect that table, while D and trimming were determined from the DNA. Of more than 150,000 clones in the sample, around 83% were seen once. This entry is derived from a study of blood T cell repertoires in COVID-19. Study-wide background: Samples representing acute and convalescent COVID-19 were sourced from the United States, Italy and Spain. T cells, B-cell-depleted T cells, or PBMCs provided the cDNA or gDNA that served as material.

Germline CDR1 MNHEY, CDR2 SVGAGI. The V and J ends lost 7 bases and 4 bases respectively, with 13 bases between them. The CDR3 loop spans 13 amino acids. This TCR was sampled from a woman between 35 and 50 years old with acute or convalescent COVID-19. The chain is built from TRBV6-5 and TRBJ1-2; D perhaps matches TRBD1 (6 bases). Sequences were obtained from peripheral blood. The CDR3 here is CASTLGGAYGYTF. In DNA, the CDR3 is TGTGCCAGCACCCTCGGGGGGGCCTATGGCTACACCTTC.